The 9 T cell receptor beta chains given below trace back to one sample, sequenced in a study of T cell responses to AZD1222 COVID-19 vaccine. Here immunoSEQ multiplex PCR was the method, and the copy in TCRdb shows in-frame clones only, minus some. The sample has tens of thousands of clones, 60% to 85% seen once. The sample in question was peripheral blood, obtained on day 0 of AZD1222 vaccination. These receptor sequences come from an adult in good health.

The rearrangement joins TRBV4-1 to TRBJ1-5; no definite D call. The CDR3 is 16 amino acids. CDR1 is MGHRA, CDR2 YSYEKL, per germline. The V gene lost 0 bases and the J gene lost 5 bases, with 14 bases spanning the gap. CDR3 in amino acids: CASSQEPSVPDQPQHF. The DNA of the CDR3 is TGCGCCAGCAGCCAAGAGCCCTCGGTACCAGATCAGCCCCAGCATTTT.

V is TRBV12-5 and J is TRBJ1-1; TRBD1 agrees at 8 bases. Germline V lookup: CDR1 LGHNT, CDR2 FRNRAP. The CDR3 covers 13 residues. Germline trimming cut 3 bases from V and 4 bases from J; bases unmatched to any gene: 1. This CDR3 is CASGLTGGTEAFF. The CDR3 DNA is TGTGCTAGTGGTTTAACAGGGGGCACTGAAGCTTTCTTT.

The V call is TRBV29-1, the J call TRBJ2-1; unclear D gene. Germline CDR1 reads SQVTM; CDR2 reads ANQGSEA. The V end was cut by 5 bases, the J end by 0 bases, with 8 bases between. This CDR3 is 13 amino acids long. CDR3 DNA sequence: TGCAGCGTTCCCTCGAGCTCCTACAATGAGCAGTTCTTC. Amino acid sequence: CSVPSSSYNEQFF.

The V call is TRBV24-1, the J call TRBJ2-7; D is perhaps TRBD1 or TRBD2 (5 bases each). The V end lost 4 bases, the J end lost 0 bases, and 9 bases lay between the germline ends. This CDR3 has 14 amino acids. Germline V gene lookup returns CDR1 KGHDR and CDR2 SFDVKD. The CDR3 bases are TGTGCCACCAGTGAGGGGGATCTCTCCTACGAGCAGTACTTC. Its protein product is CATSEGDLSYEQYF.

The chain carries TRBV27 and TRBJ2-5; D remains ambiguous. This CDR3 is built from 11 residues. Trimming removed 2 bases at V and 2 bases at J, with 0 bases between. The germline V gene encodes CDR1 MNHEY and CDR2 SMNVEV (reference sequence). The CDR3 DNA is TGTGCCAGCAGTTTACAAGAGACCCAGTACTTC. It is translated as CASSLQETQYF.

The genes are TRBV11-2 and TRBJ2-7; possible D gene TRBD2, 6 bases. Trimming took off 1 base at V and 11 bases at J, with 15 bases between the two ends. The CDR3 totals 13 residues. Germline CDR1 is SGHAT and CDR2 is FQNNGV. As DNA, the CDR3 is TGTGCCAGCAGCTTAGGACTAGGCCAGAGGGAGTACTTC. Translated: CASSLGLGQREYF.

This chain joins TRBV7-8 and TRBJ1-1, with 7 bases aligning to TRBD1. After removal of 1 base from V and 3 bases from J, the junction contained 5 bases not matched to a gene. The CDR3 runs 15 residues. Per the germline V gene, CDR1 is SGHVS and CDR2 is FQNEAQ. Written as DNA, the CDR3 is TGTGCCAGCAGCTTAGGGGGACAGCTCGACACTGAAGCTTTCTTT. Its protein product is CASSLGGQLDTEAFF.

The CDR3 loop is CASSDSGQGYEKLFF. The CDR3 bases are TGTGCCAGCAGTGATTCGGGACAGGGTTATGAAAAACTGTTTTTT. V and J are TRBV2 and TRBJ1-4, with 9 bases fitting TRBD1. CDR1 and CDR2 from the germline V gene are SNHLY and FYNNEI. Germline trimming cut 3 bases from V and 6 bases from J; bases unmatched to any gene: 5. The CDR3 length is 15 residues.

The chain has TRBV7-2 and TRBJ1-3; D is unresolved. The CDR3 covers 15 residues. The germline CDR1 and CDR2 sequences are SGHTA and FQGNSA. V lost 1 base and J lost 0, with 7 bases in between. CDR3 sequence (DNA): TGTGCCAGCAGCTTAGTTAGTAACTCTGGAAACACCATATATTTT. This sequence encodes CASSLVSNSGNTIYF.